A selection of T cell receptor beta chains follows, all from one sample in a study of blood T cell repertoires in COVID-19. Using immunoSEQ multiplex PCR, the repertoire was profiled, and TCRdb retains in-frame clones only, with some absent. Of approximately 470,000 clones listed, about 90% are singletons. Sequencing was performed on PBMCs or T cells enriched from blood (not recorded which). The receptor set was obtained from a woman under 30 who had recovered from COVID-19. Each CDR3 is given without its conserved first and last residue.

j_call: TRBJ2-5; v_call: TRBV3-1/TRBV3-2; cdr3_aa: ASSQAGLETQY
j_call: TRBJ2-5; v_call: TRBV3-1/TRBV3-2; cdr3_aa: ASSLGLAGIQETQY
j_call: TRBJ1-3; v_call: TRBV10-3; cdr3_aa: AISGTGRTGNTIY
j_call: TRBJ1-2; v_call: TRBV3-1/TRBV3-2; cdr3_aa: ASSHPSGGGVDYGYT
j_call: TRBJ2-3; v_call: TRBV2; cdr3_aa: ASSEASSTDTQY
j_call: TRBJ1-2; v_call: TRBV27; cdr3_aa: ASSFQGGGYT
j_call: TRBJ1-1; v_call: TRBV2; cdr3_aa: ASKGEGVNTEAF
j_call: TRBJ1-2; v_call: TRBV14; cdr3_aa: ASSQQTGRGYT
j_call: TRBJ1-1; v_call: TRBV4-1; cdr3_aa: ASSPLLRAGGTEAF
j_call: TRBJ1-2; v_call: TRBV28; cdr3_aa: ASKGVANGYT
j_call: TRBJ2-5; v_call: TRBV2; cdr3_aa: ASSLQGAVETQY
j_call: TRBJ2-5; v_call: TRBV6-5; cdr3_aa: ASRSSRGRETQY
j_call: TRBJ2-5; v_call: TRBV28; cdr3_aa: ASSSTLRTGQETQY
j_call: TRBJ2-7; v_call: TRBV19; cdr3_aa: ASPTDFSKY
j_call: TRBJ2-5; v_call: TRBV5-1; cdr3_aa: ASSFPRDWKETQY
j_call: TRBJ1-4; v_call: TRBV19; cdr3_aa: ASSYQGANEKLF
j_call: TRBJ1-2; v_call: TRBV29-1; cdr3_aa: SFRGSVALGDGYT
j_call: TRBJ1-2; v_call: TRBV9; cdr3_aa: ASSVGPPGRGGYT
j_call: TRBJ2-3; v_call: TRBV14; cdr3_aa: ASSNHLYRSTDTQY
j_call: TRBJ1-1; v_call: TRBV11-2; cdr3_aa: ASSLAGTGKMNTEAF
j_call: TRBJ2-1; v_call: TRBV6-5; cdr3_aa: ASSFNREEQF
j_call: TRBJ2-6; v_call: TRBV11-2; cdr3_aa: ASSLDASGANVLT
j_call: TRBJ1-1; v_call: TRBV12-3/TRBV12-4; cdr3_aa: ASSLGQDTEAF
j_call: TRBJ1-5; v_call: TRBV30; cdr3_aa: AGKTGTSNQPQH
j_call: TRBJ1-2; v_call: TRBV19; cdr3_aa: ASSLSSLVGANYGYT
j_call: TRBJ1-1; v_call: TRBV19; cdr3_aa: ASSTVRNTEAF
j_call: TRBJ2-7; v_call: TRBV5-1; cdr3_aa: ASSLGRDSYEQY
j_call: TRBJ1-5; v_call: TRBV6-1; cdr3_aa: ASSEGRGHYSNQPQH
j_call: TRBJ1-2; v_call: TRBV18; cdr3_aa: ASSPNAGSRVIANYGYT
j_call: TRBJ1-1; v_call: TRBV11-2; cdr3_aa: ASSQQGLVTEAF
j_call: TRBJ2-3; v_call: TRBV10-3; cdr3_aa: AISESRGRDTQY
j_call: TRBJ1-2; v_call: TRBV28; cdr3_aa: ASRRQQANYGYT
j_call: TRBJ1-2; v_call: TRBV10-3; cdr3_aa: AIWGVGTGENYGYT
j_call: TRBJ2-3; v_call: TRBV27; cdr3_aa: ASSGLAGGTDTQY
j_call: TRBJ2-3; v_call: TRBV5-5; cdr3_aa: ASSIRTSGGLTDTQY
j_call: TRBJ1-1; v_call: TRBV7-8; cdr3_aa: ASSPPVWGKLNTEAF
j_call: TRBJ2-3; v_call: TRBV29-1; cdr3_aa: SVLRDRGQGDTQY
j_call: TRBJ2-2; v_call: TRBV7-2; cdr3_aa: ASSAGTGDRELF
j_call: TRBJ1-2; v_call: TRBV29-1; cdr3_aa: SAWDRAGDGYT
j_call: TRBJ2-7; v_call: TRBV10-1; cdr3_aa: AGGPTDDSYEQY
j_call: TRBJ2-3; v_call: TRBV7-2; cdr3_aa: ASSLMSPKQY
j_call: TRBJ2-5; v_call: TRBV6-5; cdr3_aa: ASGLALETQY
j_call: TRBJ2-1; v_call: TRBV7-3; cdr3_aa: ASSLRPGQGAHEQF
j_call: TRBJ2-7; v_call: TRBV7-9; cdr3_aa: ASSLVGGYEQY
j_call: TRBJ2-7; v_call: TRBV6-5; cdr3_aa: AHSRTGSYEQY
j_call: TRBJ2-7; v_call: TRBV5-6; cdr3_aa: ASSPGLASGEQY
j_call: TRBJ1-5; v_call: TRBV3-1/TRBV3-2; cdr3_aa: ASSGGVLGQPQH
j_call: TRBJ1-4; v_call: TRBV5-1; cdr3_aa: ASSPEGNEKLF
j_call: TRBJ1-1; v_call: TRBV6-2/TRBV6-3; cdr3_aa: ASSSVQDHTEAF
j_call: TRBJ1-2; v_call: TRBV30; cdr3_aa: AWRLDRGLGGYT
j_call: TRBJ1-2; v_call: TRBV5-1; cdr3_aa: ASSPTSTGVGGYT
j_call: TRBJ2-3; v_call: TRBV5-5; cdr3_aa: ASSLEPGEATDTQY